The 3 T cell receptor beta chains reported below all come from one sample, sequenced in a study of T-cell memory formation after mild COVID-19. From the 5' RACE reads, TCRdb called clonotypes with MiXCR, one entry per CDR3 protein. The repertoire consists of about 430,000 distinct CDR3 sequences, with about a sixth occurring once and the leading ten covering roughly 21%. The sequenced sample consisted of PBMCs or a T cell subset sorted from them (not recorded which). Receptors were obtained from a man younger than 35 who had mild COVID-19 (a few samples of this study predate the infection). Cell type and time point are not known.

This clonotype was counted only a few times. The V call is TRBV12-3 or TRBV12-4, the J call TRBJ2-5, with D possibly matching TRBD2 (7 bases). Trimming took off 6 bases at V and 5 bases at J, with 25 bases between the two ends. This CDR3 contains 17 residues. CDR3 protein: CASRGTRGGRLRETQYF. CDR3 nucleotide sequence: TGTGCCAGCAGAGGGACGAGGGGGGGCAGACTCAGGGAGACCCAGTACTTC.

V and J are TRBV5-5 and TRBJ2-7; 12 bases fit TRBD1. Germline V gives CDR1 SGHKS, CDR2 YYEKEE (reference sequence). The CDR3 is 16 residues long. The J segment lost 3 bases and the V segment lost 0 bases, leaving 4 bases of the junction unmatched. CDR3 residues: CASSLEGTGGYYEQYV. CDR3 DNA: TGTGCCAGCAGCTTGGAGGGGACAGGGGGCTACTACGAGCAGTACGTC.

This chain joins TRBV29-1 and TRBJ2-6, with D possibly being TRBD2 (5 bases). This CDR3 is 14 amino acids long. Germline assignment: CDR1 SQVTM and CDR2 ANQGSEA. V was clipped by 2 bases and J by 2 bases, with 7 bases between them. The CDR3 protein is CSVELRAGANVLTF. DNA for the CDR3: TGCAGCGTTGAATTGAGGGCTGGGGCCAACGTCCTGACTTTC.